Presented here are 4 T cell receptor beta chains from one specimen sequenced in a study of graft-versus-host responses after intestinal transplantation. Method: immunoSEQ multiplex PCR; TCRdb's copy keeps in-frame clones and lacks some. This table has around 92,000 clones, about 83% appearing once. The specimen comprised PBMCs, sampled 255 days after intestinal transplant. These receptors were obtained from a human patient who received an intestinal transplant, so some T cells may come from the graft donor.

This clone was seen only a few times. V usage is TRBV6-5 and J usage is TRBJ1-2; no clear D. In germline, CDR1 is MNHEY, CDR2 SVGAGI. The CDR3 consists of 15 residues. V was clipped by 2 bases and J by 1 base, with 11 bases between them. The CDR3 DNA sequence: TGTGCCAGCAGTTACAATAGAGGTGTTAACTATGGCTACACCTTC. As protein: CASSYNRGVNYGYTF.

This clone was seen only once. This chain joins TRBV15 and TRBJ1-4, with D unresolved. The CDR3 sequence is 14 residues long. The V end was cut by 0 bases, the J end by 8 bases, with 10 bases between. Germline-derived CDR1 and CDR2 are LNHNV and YYDKDF (reference sequence). CDR3 sequence (DNA): TGTGCCACCAGCAGAGACATCGTTCCAGAAAAACTGTTTTTT. Its protein product is CATSRDIVPEKLFF.

This clone was seen a single time. The chain joins TRBV12-1 to TRBJ1-5. TRBV12-1 is a documented pseudogene. This CDR3 contains 12 residues. The CDR3 loop reads CASSNPDQPQHF. CDR3 bases: TGTGCCAGCAGCAACCCCGATCAGCCCCAGCATTTT.

This chain connects TRBV29-1 to TRBJ2-3, with D perhaps given as TRBD1 or TRBD2 (5 bases each). Trimming took off 3 bases at V and 1 base at J, with 8 bases between the two ends. The CDR3 totals 13 residues. The V gene's germline CDR1 is SQVTM and CDR2 ANQGSEA. This chain's CDR3 is CSVETGRTDTQYF. The CDR3 nucleotides read TGCAGCGTTGAGACGGGGCGCACAGATACGCAGTATTTT.